The rows below give T cell receptor beta chains drawn from one sample of a study of vaccination effects on CD4 cells after COVID-19. These receptors' targets are unknown. TCRdb's table, derived via immunoSEQ multiplex PCR, lists solely in-frame clones and lacks some. The data show under 25,000 clones, roughly four fifths seen once. The material was CD4+ T cells from PBMCs cultured with SARS-CoV-2 spike peptides, obtained before COVID-19 vaccination. Receptors were obtained from a human donor who had a prior SARS-CoV-2 infection. Each CDR3 is given with its conserved first and last residue. The D gene is left open where the match is weak. Expanded clones are given a class, and other clones once, few, many or no size at all.

CDR3 protein	CDR3 DNA	V gene	clone size	D gene	J gene
CASSNRGSSYEQYF	TGTGCCAGCAGCAACAGGGGTAGCTCCTACGAGCAGTACTTC	TRBV3-1/TRBV3-2	NA	TRBD1	TRBJ2-7
CASRGQGAYEQYF	TGCGCCAGCAGGGGACAAGGGGCCTACGAGCAGTACTTC	TRBV5-1	NA	NA	TRBJ2-7
CSVIRGRGETQYF	TGCAGCGTTATCAGGGGGCGCGGAGAGACCCAGTACTTC	TRBV29-1	NA	TRBD1	TRBJ2-5
CASSLHQNTEAFF	TGTGCCAGCAGTCTACACCAGAACACTGAAGCTTTCTTT	TRBV6-5	NA	NA	TRBJ1-1
CASSLVMRAGYGYTF	TGCGCCAGCAGCTTGGTTATGAGGGCGGGGTACGGCTACACCTTC	TRBV5-1	few	NA	TRBJ1-2
CASSFFSGANVLTF	TGTGCCAGCAGCTTTTTTTCTGGGGCCAACGTCCTGACTTTC	TRBV7-2	NA	NA	TRBJ2-6
CASSQRGGTTGELFF	TGCGCCAGCAGCCAGAGAGGGGGGACTACCGGGGAGCTGTTTTTT	TRBV4-1	few	NA	TRBJ2-2
CASSRNEGSGANVLTF	TGCGCCAGCAGCCGCAACGAGGGCTCTGGGGCCAACGTCCTGACTTTC	TRBV4-1	NA	NA	TRBJ2-6
CASSQNYEQYF	TGTGCCAGCAGTCAAAACTACGAGCAGTACTTC	TRBV12-3/TRBV12-4	NA	NA	TRBJ2-7
CASSLNVNTEAFF	TGCGCCAGCAGCTTGAATGTGAACACTGAAGCTTTCTTT	TRBV5-1	NA	NA	TRBJ1-1
CASSYGPGTGAESEKLFF	TGTGCCAGCAGTTACGGGCCCGGGACAGGGGCAGAGTCTGAAAAACTGTTTTTT	TRBV6-2/TRBV6-3	NA	TRBD1	TRBJ1-4
CAWSVTSGNTIYF	TGTGCCTGGAGTGTCACCTCTGGAAACACCATATATTTT	TRBV30	NA	NA	TRBJ1-3
CATQDLRRNYGYTF	TGTGCCACCCAGGACCTTCGTAGGAACTATGGCTACACCTTC	TRBV10-3	NA	NA	TRBJ1-2
CASSSRVSGTYNEQFF	TGTGCCAGCAGTTCCCGAGTTAGCGGGACGTACAATGAGCAGTTCTTC	TRBV28	NA	TRBD2	TRBJ2-1
CAISRAPEGPSTDTQYF	TGTGCCATCAGCCGGGCCCCAGAGGGACCGAGCACAGATACGCAGTATTTT	TRBV10-3	NA	NA	TRBJ2-3
CASAMGNQPQHF	TGTGCCAGCGCTATGGGGAATCAGCCCCAGCATTTT	TRBV28	once	NA	TRBJ1-5
CASSRRGGQGDEQFF	TGTGCCAGCAGCCGGCGCGGGGGGCAGGGGGATGAGCAGTTCTTC	TRBV9	NA	NA	TRBJ2-1
CASRLGQSYEQYF	TGTGCCAGCAGACTTGGACAGTCCTACGAGCAGTACTTC	TRBV6-6	NA	NA	TRBJ2-7
CASSSHGGREDSYEQYF	TGTGCCAGCAGTTCCCACGGAGGGCGGGAGGACTCCTACGAGCAGTACTTC	TRBV28	NA	TRBD2	TRBJ2-7
CASSQEQVDTQYF	TGTGCCAGCAGCCAAGAACAGGTAGATACGCAGTATTTT	TRBV4-2	NA	NA	TRBJ2-3
CASSSGTATGNTIYF	TGTGCCAGCAGCTCCGGGACAGCCACTGGAAACACCATATATTTT	TRBV9	NA	TRBD1	TRBJ1-3
CASSVQGSYEQYF	TGTGCCAGCAGTGTACAGGGCTCCTACGAGCAGTACTTC	TRBV2	few	NA	TRBJ2-7
CASSIERVETQYF	TGTGCCAGCAGTATCGAGAGAGTGGAGACCCAGTACTTC	TRBV2	NA	NA	TRBJ2-5
CASSKGGTVNEKLFF	TGTGCCAGCAGTAAAGGAGGGACAGTTAATGAAAAACTGTTTTTT	TRBV2	NA	TRBD1	TRBJ1-4
CASSFAVGGALAGGTDTQYF	TGTGCCAGCAGCTTCGCAGTCGGCGGGGCGCTAGCGGGAGGCACAGATACGCAGTATTTT	TRBV13	NA	TRBD2	TRBJ2-3
CASSLSSGQGDTEAFF	TGCGCCAGCAGTCTTTCATCGGGACAGGGAGACACTGAAGCTTTCTTT	TRBV5-1	NA	TRBD1	TRBJ1-1
CASSPYGGEGQPQHF	TGTGCCAGCAGCCCTTACGGGGGCGAGGGTCAGCCCCAGCATTTT	TRBV5-5	NA	NA	TRBJ1-5
CASSVVALADTQYF	TGTGCCAGCAGCGTAGTGGCTCTGGCAGATACGCAGTATTTT	TRBV9	NA	NA	TRBJ2-3
CASSLEGSGNTIYF	TGTGCCAGCAGCTTGGAAGGGTCCGGAAACACCATATATTTT	TRBV5-5	few	NA	TRBJ1-3
CASSRLQGDKRFHTF	TGCGCCAGCAGCCGGCTACAGGGGGATAAGAGGTTTCACACCTTC	TRBV4-1	NA	TRBD1	TRBJ1-2
CASSSDGQETQYF	TGTGCCAGCAGCTCGGACGGACAAGAGACCCAGTACTTC	TRBV7-3	NA	NA	TRBJ2-5
CASSLTGTGELFF	TGTGCCAGTAGCCTCACGGGTACCGGGGAGCTGTTTTTT	TRBV19	once	NA	TRBJ2-2
CASITGGPYGYTF	TGTGCCAGCATAACAGGGGGCCCCTATGGCTACACCTTC	TRBV6-5	NA	TRBD1	TRBJ1-2
CASSLGLGGDGYTF	TGTGCCAGCAGCTTAGGATTAGGAGGGGATGGCTACACCTTC	TRBV11-3	NA	NA	TRBJ1-2
CASSPNAPAGGDNEQFF	TGTGCCAGCAGCCCAAACGCCCCTGCGGGAGGCGACAATGAGCAGTTCTTC	TRBV9	NA	TRBD2	TRBJ2-1
CASSPRPGTGDHEQYF	TGTGCCAGCAGCCCTCGCCCCGGGACAGGGGATCACGAGCAGTACTTC	TRBV5-5	medium-sized	TRBD1	TRBJ2-7
CASSTLGQSSGNTIYF	TGCGCCAGCAGCACGCTCGGACAGTCCTCTGGAAACACCATATATTTT	TRBV4-1	NA	NA	TRBJ1-3
CASSRPSANSYNSPLHF	TGTGCCAGCAGTCGACCGTCCGCCAACTCCTATAATTCACCCCTCCACTTT	TRBV27	NA	NA	TRBJ1-6
CASSFNPTGGNTEAFF	TGTGCCAGCAGCTTTAACCCTACTGGGGGAAACACTGAAGCTTTCTTT	TRBV7-9	once	NA	TRBJ1-1
CASSQVGDSEETQYF	TGTGCCAGCAGCCAAGTGGGGGACTCCGAAGAGACCCAGTACTTC	TRBV4-2	NA	NA	TRBJ2-5
CATSSGRDSDSNQPQHF	TGTGCCACCAGCAGTGGTAGGGACAGCGATAGCAATCAGCCCCAGCATTTT	TRBV15	NA	TRBD1	TRBJ1-5